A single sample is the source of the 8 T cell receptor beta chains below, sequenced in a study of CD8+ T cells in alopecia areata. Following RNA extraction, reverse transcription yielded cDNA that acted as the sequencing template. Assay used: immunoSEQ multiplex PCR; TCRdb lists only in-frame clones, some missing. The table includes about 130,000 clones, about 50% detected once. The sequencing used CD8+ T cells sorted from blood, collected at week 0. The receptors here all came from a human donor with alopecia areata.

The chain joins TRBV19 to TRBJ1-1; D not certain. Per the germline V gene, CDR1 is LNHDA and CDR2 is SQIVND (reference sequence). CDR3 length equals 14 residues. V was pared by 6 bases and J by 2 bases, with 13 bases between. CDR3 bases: TGTGCCAGTAGATATGGGTCCCGAAACACTGAAGCTTTCTTT. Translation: CASRYGSRNTEAFF.

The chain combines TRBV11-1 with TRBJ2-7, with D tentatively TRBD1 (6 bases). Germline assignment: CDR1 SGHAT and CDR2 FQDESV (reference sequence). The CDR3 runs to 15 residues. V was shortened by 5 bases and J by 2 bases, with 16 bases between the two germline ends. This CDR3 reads CASSLLVGHTYEQYF. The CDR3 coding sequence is TGTGCCAGCAGCCTCCTTGTGGGACACACCTACGAGCAGTACTTC.

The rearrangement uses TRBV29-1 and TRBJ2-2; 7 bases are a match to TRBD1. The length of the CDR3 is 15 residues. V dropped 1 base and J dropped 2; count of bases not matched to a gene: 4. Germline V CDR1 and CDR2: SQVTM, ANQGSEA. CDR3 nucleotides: TGCAGCGTTGAAGGGGACAGAAGAAACACCGGGGAGCTGTTTTTT. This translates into CSVEGDRRNTGELFF.

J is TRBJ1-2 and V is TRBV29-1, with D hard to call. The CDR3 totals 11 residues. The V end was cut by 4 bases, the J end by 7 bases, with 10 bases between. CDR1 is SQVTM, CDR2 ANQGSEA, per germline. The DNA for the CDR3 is TGCAGCGTTGGGGGAGGGTCTGGCTACACCTTC. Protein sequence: CSVGGGSGYTF.

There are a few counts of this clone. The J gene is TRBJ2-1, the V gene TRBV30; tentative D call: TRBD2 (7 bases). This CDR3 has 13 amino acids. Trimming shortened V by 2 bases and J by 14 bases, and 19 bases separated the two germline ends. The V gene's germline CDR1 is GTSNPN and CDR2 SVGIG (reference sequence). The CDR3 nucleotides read TGTGCCTGGAGTACCCACCTACAGGGAGGGGAGTTCTTC. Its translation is CAWSTHLQGGEFF.

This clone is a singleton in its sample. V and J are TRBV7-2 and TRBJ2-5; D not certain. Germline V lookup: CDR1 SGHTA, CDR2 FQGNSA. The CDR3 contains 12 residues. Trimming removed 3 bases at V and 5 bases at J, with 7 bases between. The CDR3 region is CASSLTIETQYF. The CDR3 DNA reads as TGTGCCAGCAGCTTGACAATCGAGACCCAGTACTTC. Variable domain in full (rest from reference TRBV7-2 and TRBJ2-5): GAGVSQSPSNKVTEKGKDVELRCDPISGHTALYWYRQSLGQGLEFLIYFQGNSAPDKSGLPSDRFSAERTGGSVSTLTIQRTQQEDSAVYLCASSLTIETQYFGPGTRLLVL.

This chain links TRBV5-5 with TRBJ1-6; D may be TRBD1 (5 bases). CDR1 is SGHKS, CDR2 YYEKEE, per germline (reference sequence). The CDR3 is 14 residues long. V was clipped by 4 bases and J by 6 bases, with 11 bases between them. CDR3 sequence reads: CASSLGDRNSPLHF. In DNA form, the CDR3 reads TGTGCCAGCAGCCTCGGGGACCGTAATTCACCCCTCCACTTT.

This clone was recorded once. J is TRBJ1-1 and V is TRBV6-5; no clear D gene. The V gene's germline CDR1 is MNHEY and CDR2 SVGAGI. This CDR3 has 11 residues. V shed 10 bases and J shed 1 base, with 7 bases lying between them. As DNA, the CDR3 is TGTGCCACCCTGAGGAACACTGAAGCTTTCTTT. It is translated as CATLRNTEAFF.